The clone carrying this TCR beta chain showed up just a few times. V was trimmed by 6 bases and J by 7 bases, leaving 12 bases between them. Germline CDR1 and CDR2: SGHNT and YENEEA. The CDR3 has 13 amino acids. 13 Jbeta primers and 60 Vbeta primers were used for the PCR. In the authors' workflow: Later analysis identified 80 million to 90 million unique TCR beta chains, roughly 11 million shared. Data came from immunoSEQ multiplex PCR; TCRdb stores just in-frame clones and leaves some out. V and J calls and clone size are as listed in that table; D and trimming were resolved from the DNA. The sample lists 170,000 or so clones, 77% occurring once. The data stem from a study of cytomegalovirus exposure and HLA in healthy donors.

The sequenced sample was PBMCs. This TCR came from a woman aged 25-40 years in good health and CMV-seronegative. The chain employs TRBV11-3 and TRBJ2-2; TRBD2 is a possible D gene (5 bases). The CDR3, as DNA: TGTGCCAGCAGTCCCGAGAGCGGCGGGGAGCTGTTTTTT. It translates to CASSPESGGELFF.